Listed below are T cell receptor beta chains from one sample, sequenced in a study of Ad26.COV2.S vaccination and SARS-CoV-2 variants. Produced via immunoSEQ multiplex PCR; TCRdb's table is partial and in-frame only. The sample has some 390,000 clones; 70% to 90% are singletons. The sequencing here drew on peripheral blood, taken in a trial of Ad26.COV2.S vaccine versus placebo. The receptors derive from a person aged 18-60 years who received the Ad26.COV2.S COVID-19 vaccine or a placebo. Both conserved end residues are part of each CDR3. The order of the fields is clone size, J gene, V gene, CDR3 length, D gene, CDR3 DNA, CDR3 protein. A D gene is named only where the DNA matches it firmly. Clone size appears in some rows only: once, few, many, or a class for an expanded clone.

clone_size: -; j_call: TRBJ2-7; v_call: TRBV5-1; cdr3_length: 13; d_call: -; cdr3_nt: TGCGCCAGCAGCTTGGGTCTGCCCTACGAGCAGTACTTC; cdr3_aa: CASSLGLPYEQYF
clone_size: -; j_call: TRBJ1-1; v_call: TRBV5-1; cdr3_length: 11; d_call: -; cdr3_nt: TGCGCCAGCATTGGGGACACTGAAGCTTTCTTT; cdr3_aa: CASIGDTEAFF
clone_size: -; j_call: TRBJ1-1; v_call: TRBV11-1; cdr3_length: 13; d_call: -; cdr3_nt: TGTGCCAGCAGCCCCACCCAGGGAACTGAAGCTTTCTTT; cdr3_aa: CASSPTQGTEAFF
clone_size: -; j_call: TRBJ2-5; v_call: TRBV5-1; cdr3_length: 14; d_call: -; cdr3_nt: TGCGCCAGCAGCTTGGTTGGGATGGAAGAGACCCAGTACTTC; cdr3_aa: CASSLVGMEETQYF
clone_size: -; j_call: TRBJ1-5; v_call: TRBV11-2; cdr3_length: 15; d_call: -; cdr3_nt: TGTGCCAGCAGCTTAGATGGGGGGAACAATCAGCCCCAGCATTTT; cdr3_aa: CASSLDGGNNQPQHF
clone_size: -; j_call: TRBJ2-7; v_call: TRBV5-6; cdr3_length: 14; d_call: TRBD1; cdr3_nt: TGTGCCAGCAGCGGGACGACAGGGGGCTACGAGCAGTACTTC; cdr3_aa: CASSGTTGGYEQYF
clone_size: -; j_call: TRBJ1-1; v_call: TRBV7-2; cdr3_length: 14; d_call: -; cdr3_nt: TGTGCCAGCAGCTTTTCTAGGGGCGGGACTGAAGCTTTCTTT; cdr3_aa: CASSFSRGGTEAFF
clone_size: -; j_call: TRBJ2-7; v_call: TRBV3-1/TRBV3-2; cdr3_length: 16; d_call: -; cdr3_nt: TGTGCCAGCAGCCAAGATTACGACAGGCCCACCTACGAGCAGTACTTC; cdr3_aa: CASSQDYDRPTYEQYF
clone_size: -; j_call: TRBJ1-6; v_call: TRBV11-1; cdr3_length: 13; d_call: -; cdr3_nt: TGTGCCAGCAGCTTCGGAGAGGGTTCACCCCTCCACTTT; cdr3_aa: CASSFGEGSPLHF
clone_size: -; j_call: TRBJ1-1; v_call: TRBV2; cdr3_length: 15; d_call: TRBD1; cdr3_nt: TGTGCCAGCAGTTTGCAGGGGGCACCGAACACTGAAGCTTTCTTT; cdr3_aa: CASSLQGAPNTEAFF
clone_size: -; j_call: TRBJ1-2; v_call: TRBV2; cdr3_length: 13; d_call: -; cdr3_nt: TGTGCCAGCAGTGCCTTTAGGGCGGCTGGCTACACCTTC; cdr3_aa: CASSAFRAAGYTF
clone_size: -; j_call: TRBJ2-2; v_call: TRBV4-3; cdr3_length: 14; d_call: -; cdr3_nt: TGCGCCAGCAGCCAAGAACTATCCACCGGGGAGCTGTTTTTT; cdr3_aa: CASSQELSTGELFF
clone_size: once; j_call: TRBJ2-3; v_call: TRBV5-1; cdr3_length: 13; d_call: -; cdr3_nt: TGCGCCAGCAGCTTGTTTCCATCAGATACGCAGTATTTT; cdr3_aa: CASSLFPSDTQYF
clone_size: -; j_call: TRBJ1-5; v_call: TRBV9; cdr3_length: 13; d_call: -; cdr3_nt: TGTGCCAGCAGCGTAGCTGGCAATCAGCCCCAGCATTTT; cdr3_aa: CASSVAGNQPQHF
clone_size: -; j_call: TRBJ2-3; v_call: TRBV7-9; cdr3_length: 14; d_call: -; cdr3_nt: TGTGCCAGCAGCTTAGGGTCTAGCACAGATACGCAGTATTTT; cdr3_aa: CASSLGSSTDTQYF
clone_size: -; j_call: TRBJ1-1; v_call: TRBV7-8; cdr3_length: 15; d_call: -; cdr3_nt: TGTGCCAGCAGCCCAATTGACAGGATGAACACTGAAGCTTTCTTT; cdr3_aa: CASSPIDRMNTEAFF
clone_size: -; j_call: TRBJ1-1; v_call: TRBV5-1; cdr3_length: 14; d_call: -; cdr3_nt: TGCGCCAGCAGCTTTCTTCTTGAGGACACTGAAGCTTTCTTT; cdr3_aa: CASSFLLEDTEAFF
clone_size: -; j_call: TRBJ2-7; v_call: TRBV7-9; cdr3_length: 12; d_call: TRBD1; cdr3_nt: TGTGCCAGCAGCACTCACAGGGGCGAGCAGTACTTC; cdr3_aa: CASSTHRGEQYF
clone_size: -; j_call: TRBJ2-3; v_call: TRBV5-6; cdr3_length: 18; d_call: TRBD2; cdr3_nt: TGTGCCAGCAGCTTCTGGCGGGGGGGGATCGCTAGCACAGATACGCAGTATTTT; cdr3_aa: CASSFWRGGIASTDTQYF
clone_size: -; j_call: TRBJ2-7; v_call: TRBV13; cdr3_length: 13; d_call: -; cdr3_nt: TGTGCCAGCAGCTTATACTCAACCTACGAGCAGTACTTC; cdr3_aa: CASSLYSTYEQYF
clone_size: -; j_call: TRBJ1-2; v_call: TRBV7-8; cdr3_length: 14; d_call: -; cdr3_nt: TGTGCCAGCAGCTTAGGGAATTCCTTCTCTGGCTACACCTTC; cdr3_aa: CASSLGNSFSGYTF
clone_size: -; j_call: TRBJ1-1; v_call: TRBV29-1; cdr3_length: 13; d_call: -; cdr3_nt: TGCAGCGCCGGTGGGGGGGCCTACACTGAAGCTTTCTTT; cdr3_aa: CSAGGGAYTEAFF
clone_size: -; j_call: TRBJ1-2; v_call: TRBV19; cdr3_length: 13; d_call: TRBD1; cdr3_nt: TGTGCCACCCAGCCGACAGGGTCGGGGGGCTACACCTTC; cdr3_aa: CATQPTGSGGYTF
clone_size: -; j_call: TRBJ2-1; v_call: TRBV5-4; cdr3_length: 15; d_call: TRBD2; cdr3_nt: TGTGCCAGCAGCTTCCCGGGACTAAGCGACAATGAGCAGTTCTTC; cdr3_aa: CASSFPGLSDNEQFF
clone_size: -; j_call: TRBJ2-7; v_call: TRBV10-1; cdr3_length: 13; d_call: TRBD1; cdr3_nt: TGCGCCAGTATGGACAGGGGGACGGGGGAGCAGTACTTC; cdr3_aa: CASMDRGTGEQYF
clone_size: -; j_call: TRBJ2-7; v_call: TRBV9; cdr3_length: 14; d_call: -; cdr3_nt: TGTGCCAGCAGCTTCCAGCCAGCGGGCTACGAGCAGTACTTC; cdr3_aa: CASSFQPAGYEQYF
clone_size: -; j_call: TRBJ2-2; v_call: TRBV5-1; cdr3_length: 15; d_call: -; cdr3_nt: TGCGCCAGCAGCCCCCAGACAGGGAACACCGGGGAGCTGTTTTTT; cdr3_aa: CASSPQTGNTGELFF
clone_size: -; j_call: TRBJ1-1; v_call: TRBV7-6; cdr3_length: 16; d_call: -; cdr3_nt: TGTGCCAGCAGCTTATACGCAAAGGGCTTCAACACTGAAGCTTTCTTT; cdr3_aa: CASSLYAKGFNTEAFF
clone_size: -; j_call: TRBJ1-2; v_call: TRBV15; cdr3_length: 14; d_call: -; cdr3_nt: TGTGCCACCAGGCCCGCGGGAGGCAGGGCGGGCTACACCTTC; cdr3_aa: CATRPAGGRAGYTF
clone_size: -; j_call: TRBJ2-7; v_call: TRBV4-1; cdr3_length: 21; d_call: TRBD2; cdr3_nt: TGCGCCAGCAGCCAAGACGGGGGCGTGGCCTCTAGCGGGGGCCCCCGTTACGAGCAGTACTTC; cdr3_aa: CASSQDGGVASSGGPRYEQYF
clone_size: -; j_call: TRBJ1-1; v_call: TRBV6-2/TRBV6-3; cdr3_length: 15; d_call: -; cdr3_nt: TGTGCCAGCAGTTACTCTACCTTCGCTAGCCTTGAAGCTTTCTTT; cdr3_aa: CASSYSTFASLEAFF
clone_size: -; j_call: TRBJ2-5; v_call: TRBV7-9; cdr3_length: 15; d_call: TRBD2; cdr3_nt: TGTGCCAGCAGCATAGTAGCGGGGGTTGGAGAGACCCAGTACTTC; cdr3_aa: CASSIVAGVGETQYF
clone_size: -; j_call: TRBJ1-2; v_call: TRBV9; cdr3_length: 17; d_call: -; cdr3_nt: TGTGCCAGCAGCGTAGTAAGTGGCGGGGGGGCCTTCTATGGCTACACCTTC; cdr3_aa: CASSVVSGGGAFYGYTF